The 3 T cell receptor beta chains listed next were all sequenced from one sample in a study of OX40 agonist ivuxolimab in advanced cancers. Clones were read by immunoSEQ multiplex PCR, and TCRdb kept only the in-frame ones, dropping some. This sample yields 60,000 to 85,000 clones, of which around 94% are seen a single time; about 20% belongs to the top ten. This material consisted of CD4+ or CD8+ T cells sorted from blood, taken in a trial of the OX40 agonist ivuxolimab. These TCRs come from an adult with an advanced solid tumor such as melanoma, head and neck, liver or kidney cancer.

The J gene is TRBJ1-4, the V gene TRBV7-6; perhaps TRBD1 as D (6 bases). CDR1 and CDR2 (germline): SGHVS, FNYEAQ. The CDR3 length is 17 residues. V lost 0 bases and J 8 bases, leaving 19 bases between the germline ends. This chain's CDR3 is CASSLAKSGASGEKLFF. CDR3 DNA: TGTGCCAGCAGCTTAGCGAAGTCGGGGGCCAGTGGGGAAAAACTGTTTTTT. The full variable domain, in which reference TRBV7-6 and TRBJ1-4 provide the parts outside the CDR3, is GAGVSQSPRYKVTKRGQDVALRCDPISGHVSLYWYRQALGQGPEFLTYFNYEAQQDKSGLPNDRFSAERPEGSISTLTIQRTEQRDSAMYRCASSLAKSGASGEKLFFGSGTQLSVL.

DNA of the CDR3: TGCGCCAGCAGCCAGGGGGTGCTCTATAATTCACCCCTCCACTTT. Amino acids: CASSQGVLYNSPLHF. This chain joins TRBV4-3 and TRBJ1-6; a weak D match, TRBD1 (5 bases). V lost 3 bases and J lost 3, with 9 bases in between. The CDR3 runs 15 residues. Per germline, CDR1 LGHNA and CDR2 YSLEER.

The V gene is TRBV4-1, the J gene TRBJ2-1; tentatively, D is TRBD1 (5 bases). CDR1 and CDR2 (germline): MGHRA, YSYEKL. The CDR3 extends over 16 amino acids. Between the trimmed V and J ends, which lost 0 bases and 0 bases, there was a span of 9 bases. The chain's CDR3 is CASSQEQESSYNEQFF. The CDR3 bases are TGCGCCAGCAGCCAAGAACAGGAGAGCTCCTACAATGAGCAGTTCTTC.